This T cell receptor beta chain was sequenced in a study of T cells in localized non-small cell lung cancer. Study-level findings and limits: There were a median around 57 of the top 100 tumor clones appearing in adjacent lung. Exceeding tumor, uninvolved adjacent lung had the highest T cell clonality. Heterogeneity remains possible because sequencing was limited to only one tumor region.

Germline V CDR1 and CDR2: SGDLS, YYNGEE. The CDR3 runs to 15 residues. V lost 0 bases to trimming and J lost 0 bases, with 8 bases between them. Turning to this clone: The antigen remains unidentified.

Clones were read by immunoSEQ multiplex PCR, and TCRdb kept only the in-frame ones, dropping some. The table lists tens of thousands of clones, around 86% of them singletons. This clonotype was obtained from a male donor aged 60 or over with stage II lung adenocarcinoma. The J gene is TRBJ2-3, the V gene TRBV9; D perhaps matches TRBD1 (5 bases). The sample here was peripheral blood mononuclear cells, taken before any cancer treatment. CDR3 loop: CASSVGGQSTDTQYF. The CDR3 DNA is TGTGCCAGCAGCGTAGGAGGACAAAGCACAGATACGCAGTATTTT.